This TCR beta chain was obtained from a study of T cell repertoires in cytomegalovirus infection. Study-level background: Public TCR beta signature analysis indicated the presence of both CMV infection and matching HLA type. General study findings and limits: There were HLA-C-restricted CMV-specific TCR beta clonotypes dominating the ex vivo response. The cumulative frequency of public TCR beta families identified carriers of CMV plus the relevant HLA.

TCRdb re-derived calls from the reads in MiXCR, one entry per CDR3 protein. The repertoire holds 7,500 to 9,000 distinct CDR3 sequences, with about half as singletons. Details on this clonotype: Antigen specificity is unknown.

The TCR originated in a human donor in good health (CMV status not recorded). Some clones in this sample may be carry-over from other donors' samples. The sequencing sample was made of PBMCs, sequenced either directly or after in vitro stimulation (not recorded which).

CDR3 loop: CARGQEGIRVPYNQPQHF. CDR3 nucleotides: TGTGCCAGAGGTCAGGAGGGGATCAGGGTTCCGTACAATCAGCCCCAGCATTTT. The chain has TRBV12-3 or TRBV12-4 and TRBJ1-5, with a weak D call TRBD1 (5 bases). Trimming stripped 9 bases from V and 3 bases from J, with 27 bases between. This CDR3 region has 18 residues.